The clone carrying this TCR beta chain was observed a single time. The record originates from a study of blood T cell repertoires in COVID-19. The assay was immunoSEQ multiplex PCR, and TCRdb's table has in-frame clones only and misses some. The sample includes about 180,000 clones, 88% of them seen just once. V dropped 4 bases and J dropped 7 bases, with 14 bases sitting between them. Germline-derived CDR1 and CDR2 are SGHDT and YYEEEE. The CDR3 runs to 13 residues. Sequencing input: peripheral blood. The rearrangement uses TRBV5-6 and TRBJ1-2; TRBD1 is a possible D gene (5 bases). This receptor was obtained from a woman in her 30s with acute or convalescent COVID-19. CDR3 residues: CASSLWAGGGYTF. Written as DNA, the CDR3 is TGTGCCAGCAGCCTGTGGGCCGGGGGTGGCTACACCTTC.